Following are 17 T cell receptor beta chains from one sample sequenced in a study of blood T cell repertoires in COVID-19. Repertoires were generated with immunoSEQ multiplex PCR, while TCRdb's copy carries only in-frame clones and drops some. The sample consists of over 80,000 clones, around 90% of them appearing once. Sequencing used peripheral blood. The receptors here all came from a human donor with active COVID-19. The donor label of this sample is uncertain.

This chain connects TRBV9 to TRBJ2-5; 9 nucleotides match TRBD1. Trimming took 0 bases from V and 2 from J; bases not matched to a gene: 2. CDR3 size: 15 residues. CDR1 is SGDLS and CDR2 is YYNGEE in the germline V gene. Here the CDR3 reads CASSVEGTGQETQYF. The CDR3 nucleotides read TGTGCCAGCAGCGTAGAGGGGACAGGGCAAGAGACCCAGTACTTC. Looking up the rest from reference TRBV9 and TRBJ2-5 gives the full variable domain: DSGVTQTPKHLITATGQRVTLRCSPRSGDLSVYWYQQSLDQGLQFLIQYYNGEERAKGNILERFSAQQFPDLHSELNLSSLELGDSALYFCASSVEGTGQETQYFGPGTRLLVL.

In DNA form, the CDR3 reads TGTGCCAGCAGCTTTAGAAGTAACCCGAATGAAAAACTGTTTTTT. Its protein product is CASSFRSNPNEKLFF. This sequence joins TRBV7-8 and TRBJ1-4; D unresolved. Germline assignment: CDR1 SGHVS and CDR2 FQNEAQ. The CDR3 runs to 15 residues. The V gene lost 3 bases and the J gene lost 5 bases, with 13 bases spanning the gap. Full variable domain (remainder filled in from reference TRBV7-8 and TRBJ1-4): GAGVSQSPRYKVAKRGQDVALRCDPISGHVSLFWYQQALGQGPEFLTYFQNEAQLDKSGLPSDRFFAERPEGSVSTLKIQRTQQEDSAVYLCASSFRSNPNEKLFFGSGTQLSVL.

J is TRBJ2-3 and V is TRBV19, with D perhaps matching TRBD1 (8 bases). The CDR3 has 17 residues. V gave up 3 bases and J gave up 4 bases, with 20 bases separating them. Per the germline V gene, CDR1 is LNHDA and CDR2 is SQIVND (reference sequence). CDR3 protein: CASSIPTGGALADTQYF. CDR3 in DNA: TGTGCCAGTAGTATCCCCACAGGGGGGGCCCTGGCAGATACGCAGTATTTT.

The gene calls are TRBV7-7 and TRBJ2-1, with D perhaps TRBD1 (5 bases). V dropped 5 bases and J dropped 0 bases, with 14 bases sitting between them. Germline V CDR1 and CDR2: SSHAT, FNYEAQ (reference sequence). The length of the CDR3 is 16 residues. CDR3 sequence (DNA): TGTGCCAGCAGCCCCAACAGGCGGACCTCCTACAATGAGCAGTTCTTC. As protein: CASSPNRRTSYNEQFF.

This clone was found a few times. An end of the junction differs from the germline gene, which may be a read error. This rearrangement joins TRBV20-1 to TRBJ1-6; D unclear. This CDR3 is built from 11 residues. Germline CDR1 and CDR2: DFQATT and SNEGSKA (reference sequence). The CDR3 spells CSASDAVGQSF. Written as DNA, the CDR3 is TGCAGTGCTAGTGATGCGGTTGGTCAATCTTTT.

This clone was found a few times. The CDR3: CASSLSGDSRGKDYGYTF. Here the CDR3 DNA reads TGCGCCAGCAGCTTGTCAGGGGACAGCAGGGGTAAGGACTATGGCTACACCTTC. The chain has TRBV5-1 and TRBJ1-2; TRBD1 matches at 7 bases. V lost 1 base, J lost 3 bases, and 15 bases stayed unmatched. Per the germline V gene, CDR1 is SGHRS and CDR2 is YFSETQ. The CDR3 spans 18 residues.

The chain has TRBV6-1 and TRBJ1-2; TRBD1 agrees at 8 bases. The V gene end was trimmed by 3 bases and the J gene end by 2 bases; junction bases not matched to a gene: 11. The CDR3 has 17 residues. Germline lookup yields CDR1 MNHNS and CDR2 SASEGT. Here the CDR3 reads CASSDSTGAYPNYGYTF. CDR3 coding DNA: TGTGCCAGCAGTGATTCGACAGGGGCCTATCCCAACTATGGCTACACCTTC.

This chain uses TRBV3-1 (or the pseudogene TRBV3-2) with TRBJ2-2; D remains ambiguous. CDR1 is LGHDT and CDR2 is YNNKEL in the germline V gene (reference sequence). The CDR3 covers 15 residues. V was pared by 4 bases and J by 1 base, with 10 bases between. CDR3 amino acids: CASSPLAVNTGELFF. CDR3 in DNA: TGTGCCAGCAGCCCCCTGGCGGTGAACACCGGGGAGCTGTTTTTT.

This clone was detected once. The chain carries TRBV15 and TRBJ1-2; perhaps TRBD1 as D (6 bases). V was cut by 6 bases and J by 8 bases, with 22 bases left in between. The CDR3 covers 15 residues. The germline CDR1 and CDR2 sequences are LNHNV and YYDKDF (reference sequence). The CDR3 DNA sequence: TGTGCCACCAGTCCTCCAAATCGGGGGGCGGGGGGCTACACCTTC. As protein: CATSPPNRGAGGYTF.

This chain joins TRBV15 and TRBJ2-5; TRBD2 agrees at 12 bases. V shed 0 bases and J 4 bases; nucleotides not matched to a gene: 3. Germline assignment: CDR1 LNHNV and CDR2 YYDKDF (reference sequence). The CDR3 is 16 amino acids. This CDR3 is CATSRDLAGGPETQYF. CDR3 nucleotides: TGTGCCACCAGCAGAGATCTAGCGGGGGGGCCAGAGACCCAGTACTTC.

This chain connects TRBV5-1 to TRBJ1-1; D unresolved. The CDR3 covers 13 residues. Germline values: CDR1 SGHRS, CDR2 YFSETQ. V dropped 5 bases and J dropped 1 base, with 9 bases sitting between them. The CDR3 spells CASSSPGNTEAFF. The CDR3 region has the DNA TGCGCCAGCAGTTCCCCGGGGAACACTGAAGCTTTCTTT.

V gene TRBV18 combines with J gene TRBJ1-2; D may be TRBD1 (5 bases). The CDR3 has 15 amino acids. V was cut by 5 bases and J by 4 bases, with 17 bases left in between. Looked up from germline, CDR1 is KGHSH and CDR2 is LQKENI. The CDR3: CASSETVPLIYGYTF. In DNA, the CDR3 is TGTGCCAGCTCAGAGACAGTGCCACTAATCTATGGCTACACCTTC.

The chain uses TRBV6-5 and TRBJ2-3, with 8 nucleotides matching TRBD2. After removal of 11 bases from V and 6 bases from J, the junction contained 10 bases not matched to a gene. Germline CDR1 and CDR2: MNHEY and SVGAGI. The CDR3 is made up of 13 amino acids. CDR3 residues: CAGDSGAKDTQYF. CDR3 sequence (DNA): TGTGCCGGTGATAGCGGGGCCAAGGATACGCAGTATTTT.

This chain links TRBV7-8 with TRBJ2-3; a possible D gene is TRBD2 (5 bases). Germline lookup yields CDR1 SGHVS and CDR2 FQNEAQ. Trimming took off 4 bases at V and 0 bases at J, with 17 bases between the two ends. The CDR3 totals 17 residues. In nucleotides, the CDR3 is TGTGCCAGCAGCTCCCCTCAACTAGGGATTAGCACAGATACGCAGTATTTT. This translates into CASSSPQLGISTDTQYF. Filled out from reference TRBV7-8 and TRBJ2-3, the complete variable domain reads GAGVSQSPRYKVAKRGQDVALRCDPISGHVSLFWYQQALGQGPEFLTYFQNEAQLDKSGLPSDRFFAERPEGSVSTLKIQRTQQEDSAVYLCASSSPQLGISTDTQYFGPGTRLTVL.

This chain links TRBV6-1 with TRBJ2-7; TRBD1 matches at 8 bases. With V trimmed by 0 bases and J by 0 bases, 1 base remained unmatched. The CDR3 is 15 amino acids. CDR1 and CDR2 (germline): MNHNS, SASEGT. CDR3 nucleotides: TGTGCCAGCAGTGAAGCGGACAGGGACTCCTACGAGCAGTACTTC. Translating it yields CASSEADRDSYEQYF.

The chain has TRBV2 and TRBJ1-2; perhaps TRBD1 as D (6 bases). V lost 7 bases and J lost 4, with 16 bases in between. The CDR3 covers 14 residues. Germline V gives CDR1 SNHLY, CDR2 FYNNEI. The CDR3 DNA reads as TGTGCCAGCAAGAGACAGGTAAACGTCTATGGCTACACCTTC. Protein product: CASKRQVNVYGYTF.

The sample holds one count of this clone. As DNA, the CDR3 is TGTGCCAGCAGCTTAGCCCACGGGAATGCGATCGAGCAGTACTTC. Its translation is CASSLAHGNAIEQYF. The genes are TRBV7-6 and TRBJ2-7, with a weak D call TRBD2 (5 bases). CDR3 size: 15 residues. The germline gives CDR1 SGHVS, CDR2 FNYEAQ. V dropped 0 bases and J dropped 6 bases, with 15 bases sitting between them.